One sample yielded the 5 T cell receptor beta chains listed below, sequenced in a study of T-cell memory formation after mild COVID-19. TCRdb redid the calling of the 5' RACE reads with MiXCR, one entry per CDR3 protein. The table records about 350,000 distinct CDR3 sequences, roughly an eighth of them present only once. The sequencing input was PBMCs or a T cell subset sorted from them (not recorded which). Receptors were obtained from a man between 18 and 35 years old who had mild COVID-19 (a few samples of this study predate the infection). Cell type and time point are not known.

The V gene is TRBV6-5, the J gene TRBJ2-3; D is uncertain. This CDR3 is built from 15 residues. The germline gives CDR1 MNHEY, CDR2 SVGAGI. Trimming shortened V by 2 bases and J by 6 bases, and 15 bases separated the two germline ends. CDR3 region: CASSYGRLPADTQYF. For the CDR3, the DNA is TGTGCCAGCAGTTACGGTAGACTCCCGGCTGATACGCAGTATTTT.

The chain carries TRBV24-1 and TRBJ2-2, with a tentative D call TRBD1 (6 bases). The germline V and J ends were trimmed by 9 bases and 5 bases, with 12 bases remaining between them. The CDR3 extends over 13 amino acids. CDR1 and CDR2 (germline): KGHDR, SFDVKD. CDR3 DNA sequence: TGTGCCACCGGGGCAGGGGATACCGGGGAGCTGTTTTTT. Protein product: CATGAGDTGELFF.

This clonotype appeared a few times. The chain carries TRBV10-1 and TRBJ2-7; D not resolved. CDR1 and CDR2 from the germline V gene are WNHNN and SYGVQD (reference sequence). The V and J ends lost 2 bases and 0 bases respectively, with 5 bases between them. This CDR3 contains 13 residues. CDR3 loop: CASSEGYSYEQYF. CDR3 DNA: TGCGCCAGCAGTGAGGGCTACTCCTACGAGCAGTACTTC.

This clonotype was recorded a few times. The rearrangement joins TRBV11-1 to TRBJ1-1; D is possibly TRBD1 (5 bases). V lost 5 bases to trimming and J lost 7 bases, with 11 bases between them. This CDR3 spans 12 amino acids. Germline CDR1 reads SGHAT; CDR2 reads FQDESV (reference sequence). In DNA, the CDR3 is TGTGCCAGCAGCATCCGGGGGGTTGAAGCTTTCTTT. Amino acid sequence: CASSIRGVEAFF.

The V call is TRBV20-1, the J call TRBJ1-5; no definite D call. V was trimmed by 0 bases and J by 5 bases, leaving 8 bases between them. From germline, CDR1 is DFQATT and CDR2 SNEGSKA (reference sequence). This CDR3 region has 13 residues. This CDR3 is CSARDNPDQPQHF. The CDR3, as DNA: TGCAGTGCTAGAGATAATCCAGATCAGCCCCAGCATTTT.